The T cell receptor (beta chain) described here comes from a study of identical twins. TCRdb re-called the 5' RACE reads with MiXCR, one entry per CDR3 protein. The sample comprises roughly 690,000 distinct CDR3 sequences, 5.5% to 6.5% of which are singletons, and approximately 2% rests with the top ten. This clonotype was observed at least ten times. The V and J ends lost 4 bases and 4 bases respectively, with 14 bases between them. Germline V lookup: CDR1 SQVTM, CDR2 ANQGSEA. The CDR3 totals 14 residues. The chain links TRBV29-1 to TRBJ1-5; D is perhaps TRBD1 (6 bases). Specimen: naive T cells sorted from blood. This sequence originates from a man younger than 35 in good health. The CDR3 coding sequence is TGCAGCGTTGGGGATCGAGGGGGGAATCAGCCCCAGCATTTT. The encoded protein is CSVGDRGGNQPQHF.